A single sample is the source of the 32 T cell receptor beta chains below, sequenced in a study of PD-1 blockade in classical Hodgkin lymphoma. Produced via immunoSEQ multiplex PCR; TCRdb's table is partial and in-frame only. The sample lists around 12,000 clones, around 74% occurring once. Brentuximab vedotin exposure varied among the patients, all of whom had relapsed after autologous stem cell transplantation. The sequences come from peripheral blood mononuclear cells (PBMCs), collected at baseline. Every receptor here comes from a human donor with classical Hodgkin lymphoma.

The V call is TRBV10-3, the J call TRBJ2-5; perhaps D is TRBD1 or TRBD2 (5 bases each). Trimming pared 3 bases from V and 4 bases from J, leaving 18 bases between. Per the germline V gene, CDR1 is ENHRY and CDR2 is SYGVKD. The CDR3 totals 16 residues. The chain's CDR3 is CAISDPRMGVGETQYF. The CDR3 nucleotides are TGTGCCATCAGTGATCCCCGAATGGGGGTGGGAGAGACCCAGTACTTC.

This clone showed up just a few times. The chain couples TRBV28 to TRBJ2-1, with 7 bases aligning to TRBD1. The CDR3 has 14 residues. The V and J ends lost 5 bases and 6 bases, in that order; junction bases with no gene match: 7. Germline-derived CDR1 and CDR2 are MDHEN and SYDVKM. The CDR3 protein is CASSAPGQLNEQFF. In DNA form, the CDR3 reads TGTGCCAGCAGTGCCCCGGGACAGCTCAATGAGCAGTTCTTC.

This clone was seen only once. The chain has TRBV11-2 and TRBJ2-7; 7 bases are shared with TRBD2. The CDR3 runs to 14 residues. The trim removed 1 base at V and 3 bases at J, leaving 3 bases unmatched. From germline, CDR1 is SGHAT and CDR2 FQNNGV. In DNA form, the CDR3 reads TGTGCCAGCAGCTTAGTTGGGGGGGTCTACGAGCAGTACTTC. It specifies CASSLVGGVYEQYF.

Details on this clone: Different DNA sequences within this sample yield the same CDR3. CDR3 bases: TGTGCCAGCAGCTTGACAGGATTGAACACTGAAGCTTTCTTT. Translated: CASSLTGLNTEAFF. The chain uses TRBV5-5 and TRBJ1-1, with D perhaps matching TRBD1 (5 bases). The CDR3 runs to 14 residues. Trimming stripped 1 base from V and 0 bases from J, with 7 bases between. From germline, CDR1 is SGHKS and CDR2 YYEKEE (reference sequence).

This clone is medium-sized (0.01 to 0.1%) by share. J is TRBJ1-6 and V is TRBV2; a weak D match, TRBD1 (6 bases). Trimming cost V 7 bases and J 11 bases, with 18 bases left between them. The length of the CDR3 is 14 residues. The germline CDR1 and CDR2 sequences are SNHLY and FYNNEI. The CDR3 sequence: CASTSTGFRAPLHF. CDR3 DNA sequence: TGTGCCAGCACCTCGACAGGTTTCCGGGCACCCCTCCACTTT.

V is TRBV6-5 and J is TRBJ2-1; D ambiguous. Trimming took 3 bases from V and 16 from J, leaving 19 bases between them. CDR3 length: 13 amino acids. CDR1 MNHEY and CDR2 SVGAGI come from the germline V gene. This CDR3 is CASSYSAHERKFF. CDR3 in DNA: TGTGCCAGCAGTTATTCGGCCCACGAGAGAAAATTCTTC.

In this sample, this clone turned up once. CDR3 residues: CASSPRGGAFTDTQYF. The CDR3 DNA reads as TGTGCCAGCAGCCCCCGTGGGGGGGCCTTCACAGATACGCAGTATTTT. The chain employs TRBV7-8 and TRBJ2-3, with a weak D call TRBD2 (7 bases). The CDR3 extends over 16 amino acids. Germline CDR1 reads SGHVS; CDR2 reads FQNEAQ. Trimming took 5 bases from V and 2 from J, leaving 17 bases between them.

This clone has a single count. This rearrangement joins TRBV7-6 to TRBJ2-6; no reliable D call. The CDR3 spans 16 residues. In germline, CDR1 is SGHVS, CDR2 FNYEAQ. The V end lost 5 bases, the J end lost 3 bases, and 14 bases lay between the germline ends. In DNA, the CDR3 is TGTGCCAGCAGCCCCGGTCTGGGCGTTGGGGCCAACGTCCTGACTTTC. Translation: CASSPGLGVGANVLTF.

The CDR3 sequence is CASSYRDPNSPLHF. CDR3 nucleotides: TGTGCCAGCAGCTACCGGGACCCGAATTCACCCCTCCACTTT. The chain is built from TRBV11-3 and TRBJ1-6; D might be TRBD1 (5 bases). CDR1 and CDR2 from the germline V gene are SGHNT and YENEEA. V was clipped by 4 bases and J by 7 bases, with 11 bases between them. The CDR3 sequence is 14 residues long. The whole variable domain, remainder taken from reference TRBV11-3 and TRBJ1-6, is EAGVVQSPRYKIIEKKQPVAFWCNPISGHNTLYWYLQNLGQGPELLIRYENEEAVDDSQLPKDRFSAERLKGVDSTLKIQPAELGDSAVYLCASSYRDPNSPLHFGNGTRLTVT.

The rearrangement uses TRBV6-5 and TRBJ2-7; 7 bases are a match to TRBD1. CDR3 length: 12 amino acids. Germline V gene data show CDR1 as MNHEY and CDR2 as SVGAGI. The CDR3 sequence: CATRGSSYEQYV. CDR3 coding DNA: TGTGCTACCAGGGGGAGCTCCTACGAGCAGTACGTC.

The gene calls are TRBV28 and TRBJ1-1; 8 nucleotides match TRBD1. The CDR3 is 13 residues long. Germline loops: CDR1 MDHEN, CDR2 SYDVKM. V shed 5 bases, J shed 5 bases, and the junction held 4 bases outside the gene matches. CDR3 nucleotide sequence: TGTGCCAGCAGTCCCCGGACAGGGACTGAAGCTTTCTTT. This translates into CASSPRTGTEAFF.

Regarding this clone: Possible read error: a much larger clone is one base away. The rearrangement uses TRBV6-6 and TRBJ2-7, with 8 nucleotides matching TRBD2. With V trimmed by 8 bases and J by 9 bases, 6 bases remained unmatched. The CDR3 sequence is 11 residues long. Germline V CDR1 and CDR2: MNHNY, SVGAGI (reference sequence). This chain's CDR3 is CASLSGGGQYF. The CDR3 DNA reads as TGTGCCAGCTTATCCGGGGGGGGGCAGTACTTC.

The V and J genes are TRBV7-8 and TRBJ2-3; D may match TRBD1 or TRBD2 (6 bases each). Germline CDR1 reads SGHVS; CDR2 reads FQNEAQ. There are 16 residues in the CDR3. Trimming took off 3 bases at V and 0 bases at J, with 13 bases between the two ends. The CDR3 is CASSFVSGASTDTQYF. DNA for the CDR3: TGTGCCAGCAGCTTCGTTTCGGGGGCAAGCACAGATACGCAGTATTTT.

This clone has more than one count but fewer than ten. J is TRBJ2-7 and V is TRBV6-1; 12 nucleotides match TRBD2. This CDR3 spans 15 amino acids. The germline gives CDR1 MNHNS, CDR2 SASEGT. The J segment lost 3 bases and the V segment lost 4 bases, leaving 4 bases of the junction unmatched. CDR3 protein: CASSAGTSGYYEQYV. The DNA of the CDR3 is TGTGCCAGCAGTGCCGGGACTAGCGGGTACTACGAGCAGTACGTC.

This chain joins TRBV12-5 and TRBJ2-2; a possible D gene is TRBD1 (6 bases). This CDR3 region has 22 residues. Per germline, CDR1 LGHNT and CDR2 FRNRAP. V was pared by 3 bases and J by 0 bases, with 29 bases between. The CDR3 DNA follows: TGTGCTAGTGGTTTTAAGTCGGTTCTGGGGACACCCATATCCGCGAACACCGGGGAGCTGTTTTTT. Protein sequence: CASGFKSVLGTPISANTGELFF.

The CDR3 bases are TGCGCCAGCAGCCAAGCGAGCGGGGGCCGCATTTACCAAGAGACCCAGTACTTC. Translation: CASSQASGGRIYQETQYF. V is TRBV4-1 and J is TRBJ2-5; TRBD2 matches at 8 bases. The CDR3 loop spans 18 amino acids. J lost 0 bases, V lost 1 base, and 10 bases had no gene match. Germline lookup yields CDR1 MGHRA and CDR2 YSYEKL.

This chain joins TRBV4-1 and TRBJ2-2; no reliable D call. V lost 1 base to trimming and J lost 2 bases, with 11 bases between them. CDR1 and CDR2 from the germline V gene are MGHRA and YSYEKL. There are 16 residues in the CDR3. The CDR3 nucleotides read TGCGCCAGCAGCCAAGTCTCTTGGATTAACACCGGGGAGCTGTTTTTT. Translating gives CASSQVSWINTGELFF.

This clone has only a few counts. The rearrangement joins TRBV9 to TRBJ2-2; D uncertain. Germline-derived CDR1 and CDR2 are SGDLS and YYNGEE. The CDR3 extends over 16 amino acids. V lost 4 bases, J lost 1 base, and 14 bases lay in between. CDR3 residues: CASSLGPGRNTGELFF. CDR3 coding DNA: TGTGCCAGCAGCCTCGGCCCTGGAAGGAACACCGGGGAGCTGTTTTTT.

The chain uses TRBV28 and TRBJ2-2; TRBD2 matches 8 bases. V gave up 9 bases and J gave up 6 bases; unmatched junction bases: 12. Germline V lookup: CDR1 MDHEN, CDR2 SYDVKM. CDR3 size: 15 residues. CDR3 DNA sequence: TGTGCCAGTGAGGCGATAGCGGGGAGGCCCGGGGAGCTGTTTTTT. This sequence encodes CASEAIAGRPGELFF.

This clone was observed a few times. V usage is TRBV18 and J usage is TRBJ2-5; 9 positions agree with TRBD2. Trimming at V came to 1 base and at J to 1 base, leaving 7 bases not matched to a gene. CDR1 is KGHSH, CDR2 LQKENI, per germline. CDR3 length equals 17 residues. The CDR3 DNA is TGTGCCAGCTCACCACAGTTAGCGGGGGACTTCCAAGAGACCCAGTACTTC. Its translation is CASSPQLAGDFQETQYF.

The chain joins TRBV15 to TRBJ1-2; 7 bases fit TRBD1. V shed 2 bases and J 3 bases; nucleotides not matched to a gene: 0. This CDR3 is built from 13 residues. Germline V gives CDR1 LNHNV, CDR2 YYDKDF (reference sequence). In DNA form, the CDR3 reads TGTGCCACCAGCAGAACAGGGGACTATGGCTACACCTTC. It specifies CATSRTGDYGYTF.

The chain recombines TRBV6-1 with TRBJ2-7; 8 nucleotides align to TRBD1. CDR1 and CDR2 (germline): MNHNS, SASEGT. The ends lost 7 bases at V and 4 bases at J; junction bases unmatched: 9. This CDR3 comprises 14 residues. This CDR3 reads CASNPGGTQYEQYF. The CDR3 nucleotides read TGTGCCAGCAACCCAGGGGGCACCCAATACGAGCAGTACTTC.

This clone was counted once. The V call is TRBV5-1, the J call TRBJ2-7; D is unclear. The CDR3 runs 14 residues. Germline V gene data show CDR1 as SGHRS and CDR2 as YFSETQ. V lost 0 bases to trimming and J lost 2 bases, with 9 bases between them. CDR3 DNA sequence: TGCGCCAGCAGCTTGGATACACCTCCCTACGAGCAGTACTTC. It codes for CASSLDTPPYEQYF.

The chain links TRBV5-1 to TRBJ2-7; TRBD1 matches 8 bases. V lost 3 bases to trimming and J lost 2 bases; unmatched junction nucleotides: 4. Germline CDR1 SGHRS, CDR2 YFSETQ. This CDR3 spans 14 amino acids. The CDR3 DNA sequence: TGCGCCAGCAGCTCTGGACAGGGCCCCTACGAGCAGTACTTC. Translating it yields CASSSGQGPYEQYF. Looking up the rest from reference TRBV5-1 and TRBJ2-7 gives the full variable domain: KAGVTQTPRYLIKTRGQQVTLSCSPISGHRSVSWYQQTPGQGLQFLFEYFSETQRNKGNFPGRFSGRQFSNSRSEMNVSTLELGDSALYLCASSSGQGPYEQYFGPGTRLTVT.

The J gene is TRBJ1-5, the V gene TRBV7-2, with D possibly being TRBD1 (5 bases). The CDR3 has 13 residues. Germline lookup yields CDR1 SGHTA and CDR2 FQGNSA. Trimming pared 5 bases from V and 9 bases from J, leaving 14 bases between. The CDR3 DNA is TGTGCCAGCAGCCCGTGGGGGGACCCGCCCCAGCATTTT. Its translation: CASSPWGDPPQHF.

The CDR3 DNA sequence: TGTGCCAGCAGTTGGGGCTTGGCTGGGGCCAACGTCCTGACTTTC. Residues: CASSWGLAGANVLTF. V gene TRBV6-5 combines with J gene TRBJ2-6, with TRBD1 as a possible D gene (5 bases). Trimming shortened V by 4 bases and J by 2 bases, and 9 bases separated the two germline ends. CDR1 is MNHEY and CDR2 is SVGAGI in the germline V gene. The CDR3 sequence is 15 residues long.

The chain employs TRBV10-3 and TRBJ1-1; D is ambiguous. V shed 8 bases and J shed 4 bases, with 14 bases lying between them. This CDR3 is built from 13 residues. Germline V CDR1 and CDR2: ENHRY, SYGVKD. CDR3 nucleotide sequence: TGTGCCATCGGGGAGGTATTCTCCACTGAAGCTTTCTTT. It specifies CAIGEVFSTEAFF.

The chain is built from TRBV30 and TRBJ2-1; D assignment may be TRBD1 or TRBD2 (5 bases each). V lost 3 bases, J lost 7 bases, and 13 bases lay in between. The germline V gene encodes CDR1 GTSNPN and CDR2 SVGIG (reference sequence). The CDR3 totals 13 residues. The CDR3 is CAWSLGRQNEQFF. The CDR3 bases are TGTGCCTGGAGCCTGGGACGCCAAAATGAGCAGTTCTTC.

CDR3 sequence (DNA): TGTGCCTGGAGTGTGGTTAGATACGGGGAGCTGTTTTTT. This encodes CAWSVVRYGELFF. V is TRBV30 and J is TRBJ2-2; no clear D. Trimming cost V 0 bases and J 7 bases, with 9 bases left between them. This CDR3 is built from 13 residues. Germline loops: CDR1 GTSNPN, CDR2 SVGIG (reference sequence).

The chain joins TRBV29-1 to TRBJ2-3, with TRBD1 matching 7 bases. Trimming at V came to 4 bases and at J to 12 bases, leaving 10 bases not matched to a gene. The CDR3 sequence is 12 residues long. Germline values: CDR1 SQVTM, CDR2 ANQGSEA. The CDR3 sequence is CSVGTGTAKQYF. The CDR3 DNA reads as TGCAGCGTTGGGACCGGGACAGCAAAACAGTATTTT.

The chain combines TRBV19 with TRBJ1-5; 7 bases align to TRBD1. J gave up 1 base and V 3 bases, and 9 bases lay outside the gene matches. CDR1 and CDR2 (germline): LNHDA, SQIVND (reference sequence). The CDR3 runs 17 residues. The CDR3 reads CASSMMGQGGSNQPQHF. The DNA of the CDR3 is TGTGCCAGTAGTATGATGGGTCAGGGGGGAAGCAATCAGCCCCAGCATTTT.

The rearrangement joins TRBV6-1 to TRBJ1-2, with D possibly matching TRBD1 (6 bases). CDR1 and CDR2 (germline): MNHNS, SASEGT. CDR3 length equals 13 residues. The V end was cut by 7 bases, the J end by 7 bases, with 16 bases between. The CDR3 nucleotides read TGTGCCAGCACTCACAGGGAACTCTCTGGCTACACCTTC. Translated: CASTHRELSGYTF.